This T cell receptor beta chain was found in a study of blood T cell repertoires in COVID-19. For the study at large: The origin of the acute and convalescent COVID-19 samples was the United States, Italy and Spain.

This CDR3 region has 15 residues. In germline, CDR1 is SGHTA, CDR2 FQGTGA. V lost 5 bases, J lost 7 bases, and 20 bases lay in between. Source study methods: Amplifying reference gene primers gave estimates of nucleated cell counts. The table came from immunoSEQ multiplex PCR; TCRdb's copy has only in-frame clones and leaves some out. The DNA gave D and trimming, while V, J and clone size come from that table. The sample lists fewer than 300,000 clones; roughly 86% were seen once. The sequence was collected from a woman in her 50s with acute or convalescent COVID-19. V usage is TRBV7-3 and J usage is TRBJ1-2, with D uncertain. Sequenced input: peripheral blood. The CDR3 loop reads CASSPSTSGKSGYTF. The CDR3 nucleotides read TGTGCCAGCAGCCCGTCGACTTCGGGAAAAAGTGGCTACACCTTC.